This T cell receptor beta chain was sequenced during a study of T cell responses to AZD1222 COVID-19 vaccine. Study background: Samples with a second dose at about 4 or about 12 weeks were pooled together. General study points: Targets within unmutated variant regions were reportedly found for nearly half of spike-specific TCRs. Baseline serostatus was positive in only six AZD1222 recipients. Donors, mostly white British, included more females; clonal diversity was possibly underestimated.

To note about this clone: Its specificity is not known.

V shed 4 bases and J shed 0 bases, with 7 bases lying between them. Germline V lookup: CDR1 MNHEY, CDR2 SMNVEV (reference sequence). This CDR3 spans 14 amino acids. Using immunoSEQ multiplex PCR, the repertoire was profiled, and TCRdb retains in-frame clones only, with some absent. The sample yields approximately 150,000 clones, approximately 92% seen once. This TCR was sampled from an adult in good health. Here the sequenced sample was peripheral blood, taken on day 0 of AZD1222 vaccination. V usage is TRBV27 and J usage is TRBJ2-1; D gene unclear. The CDR3 is CASSWMGSYNEQFF. The DNA of the CDR3 is TGTGCCAGCAGTTGGATGGGCTCCTACAATGAGCAGTTCTTC.